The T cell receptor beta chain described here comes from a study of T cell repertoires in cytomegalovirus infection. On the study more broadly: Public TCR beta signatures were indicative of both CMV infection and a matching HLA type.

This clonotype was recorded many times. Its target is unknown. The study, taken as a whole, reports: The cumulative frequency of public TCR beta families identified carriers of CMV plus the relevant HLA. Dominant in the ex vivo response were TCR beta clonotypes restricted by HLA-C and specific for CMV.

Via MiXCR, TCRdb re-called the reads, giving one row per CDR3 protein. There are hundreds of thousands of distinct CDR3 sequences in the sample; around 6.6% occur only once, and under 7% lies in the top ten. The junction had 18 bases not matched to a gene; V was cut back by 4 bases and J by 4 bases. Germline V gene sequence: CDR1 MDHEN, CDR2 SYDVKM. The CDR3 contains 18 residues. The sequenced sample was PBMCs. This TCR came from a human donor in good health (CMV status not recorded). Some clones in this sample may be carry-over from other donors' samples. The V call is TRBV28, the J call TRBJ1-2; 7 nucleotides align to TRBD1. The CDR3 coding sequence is TGTGCCAGCAGTTGGGCAGTGGGGGTTGGACAGGACGTCTATGGCTACACCTTC. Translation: CASSWAVGVGQDVYGYTF.